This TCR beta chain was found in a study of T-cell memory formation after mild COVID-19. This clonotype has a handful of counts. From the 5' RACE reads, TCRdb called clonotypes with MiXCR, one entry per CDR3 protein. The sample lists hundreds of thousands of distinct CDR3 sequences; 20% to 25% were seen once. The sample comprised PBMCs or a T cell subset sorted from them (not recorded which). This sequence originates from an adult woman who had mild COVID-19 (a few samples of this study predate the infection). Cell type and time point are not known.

This CDR3 is CASKRAGQGGDEQYF. CDR3 bases: TGTGCCAGTAAAAGGGCCGGACAGGGGGGGGACGAGCAGTACTTC. The V and J genes are TRBV19 and TRBJ2-7; 10 nucleotides match TRBD1. The V segment lost 7 bases and the J segment 5 bases; nucleotides outside the gene matches: 11. Germline CDR1 reads LNHDA; CDR2 reads SQIVND (reference sequence). The CDR3 consists of 15 residues.